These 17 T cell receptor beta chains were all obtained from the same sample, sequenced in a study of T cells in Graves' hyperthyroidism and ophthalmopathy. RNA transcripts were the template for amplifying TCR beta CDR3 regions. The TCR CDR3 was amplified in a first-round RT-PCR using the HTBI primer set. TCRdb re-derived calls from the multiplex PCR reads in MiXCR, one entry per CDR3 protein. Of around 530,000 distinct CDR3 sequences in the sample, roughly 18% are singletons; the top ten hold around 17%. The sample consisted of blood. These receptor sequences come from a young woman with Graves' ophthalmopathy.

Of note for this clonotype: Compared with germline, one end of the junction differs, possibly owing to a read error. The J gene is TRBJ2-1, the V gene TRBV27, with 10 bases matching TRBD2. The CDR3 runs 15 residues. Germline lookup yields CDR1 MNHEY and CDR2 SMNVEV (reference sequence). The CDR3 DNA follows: TGTGTCAGCAGTTTCCTAACTAGCGGGGAGAATGGGCAGTTCTTC. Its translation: CVSSFLTSGENGQFF.

The CDR3 DNA sequence: TGTGCCAGCAGCTTACTCAACAGGCAAGAGACCCAGTACTTC. Residues: CASSLLNRQETQYF. The rearrangement joins TRBV7-9 to TRBJ2-5; D is perhaps TRBD1 (5 bases). V was clipped by 2 bases and J by 2 bases, with 9 bases between them. Germline CDR1 and CDR2: SEHNR and FQNEAQ (reference sequence). The CDR3 is made up of 14 amino acids.

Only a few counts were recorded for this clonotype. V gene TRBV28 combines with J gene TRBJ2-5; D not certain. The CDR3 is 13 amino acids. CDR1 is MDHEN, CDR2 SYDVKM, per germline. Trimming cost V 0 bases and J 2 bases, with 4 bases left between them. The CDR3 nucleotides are TGTGCCAGCAGTTTATGGCAGCAAGAGACCCAGTACTTC. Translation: CASSLWQQETQYF.

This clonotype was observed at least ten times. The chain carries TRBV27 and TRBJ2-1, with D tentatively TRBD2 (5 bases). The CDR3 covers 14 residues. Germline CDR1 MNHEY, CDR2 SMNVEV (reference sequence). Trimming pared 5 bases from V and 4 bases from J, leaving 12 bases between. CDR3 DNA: TGTGCCAGCAGTGTCTCAACGGGATACAATGAGCAGTTCTTC. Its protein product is CASSVSTGYNEQFF.

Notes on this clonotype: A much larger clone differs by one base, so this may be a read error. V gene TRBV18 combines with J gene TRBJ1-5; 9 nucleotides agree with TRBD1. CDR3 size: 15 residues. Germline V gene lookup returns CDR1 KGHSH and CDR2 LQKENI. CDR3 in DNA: TGTGCCAGCTCACCCGGGACAGGGAGCAATCAGCCCCGGCATTTT. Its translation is CASSPGTGSNQPRHF.

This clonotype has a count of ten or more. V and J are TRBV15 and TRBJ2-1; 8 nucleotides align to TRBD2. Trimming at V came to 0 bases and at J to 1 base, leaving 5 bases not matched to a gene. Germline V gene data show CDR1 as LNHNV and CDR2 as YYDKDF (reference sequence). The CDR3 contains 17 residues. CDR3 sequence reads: CATSRDLGGGSYNEQFF. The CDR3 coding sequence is TGTGCCACCAGCAGAGATCTAGGCGGGGGGTCCTACAATGAGCAGTTCTTC.

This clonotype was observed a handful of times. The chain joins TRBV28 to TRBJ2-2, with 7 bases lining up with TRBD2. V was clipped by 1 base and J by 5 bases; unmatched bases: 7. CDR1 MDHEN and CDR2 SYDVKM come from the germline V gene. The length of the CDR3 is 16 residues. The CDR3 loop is CASSLSASGLTGELFF. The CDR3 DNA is TGTGCCAGCAGTTTATCGGCTAGCGGCTTAACCGGGGAGCTGTTTTTT.

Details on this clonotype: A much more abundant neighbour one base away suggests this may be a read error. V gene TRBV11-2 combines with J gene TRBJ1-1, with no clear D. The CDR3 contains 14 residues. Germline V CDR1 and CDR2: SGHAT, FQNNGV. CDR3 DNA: TGTGTCAGCAGCTTACACACATGGAACACTGAAGCTTTCTTT. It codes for CVSSLHTWNTEAFF.

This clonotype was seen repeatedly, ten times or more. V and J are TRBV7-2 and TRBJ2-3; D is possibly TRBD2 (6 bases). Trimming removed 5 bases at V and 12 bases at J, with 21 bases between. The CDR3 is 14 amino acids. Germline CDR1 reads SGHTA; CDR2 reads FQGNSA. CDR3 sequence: CASSHAPRDFPQYF. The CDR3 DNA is TGTGCCAGCAGCCACGCACCCCGGGACTTTCCTCAGTATTTT.

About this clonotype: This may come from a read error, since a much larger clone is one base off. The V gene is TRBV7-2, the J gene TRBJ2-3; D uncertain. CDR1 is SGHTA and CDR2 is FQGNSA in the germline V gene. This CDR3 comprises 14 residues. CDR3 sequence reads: CVSSLSFSTNTQYF. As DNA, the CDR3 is TGTGTCAGCAGCTTAAGCTTCAGCACAAATACGCAGTATTTT.

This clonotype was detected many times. CDR3 residues: CASSQEMSGTSYGYTF. In nucleotides, the CDR3 is TGTGCCAGCAGCCAGGAAATGTCCGGGACATCCTATGGCTACACCTTC. The chain recombines TRBV3-1 with TRBJ1-2; TRBD1 is a possible D gene (6 bases). Germline lookup yields CDR1 LGHDT and CDR2 YNNKEL (reference sequence). This CDR3 region has 16 residues. V was cut by 3 bases and J by 4 bases, with 18 bases left in between.

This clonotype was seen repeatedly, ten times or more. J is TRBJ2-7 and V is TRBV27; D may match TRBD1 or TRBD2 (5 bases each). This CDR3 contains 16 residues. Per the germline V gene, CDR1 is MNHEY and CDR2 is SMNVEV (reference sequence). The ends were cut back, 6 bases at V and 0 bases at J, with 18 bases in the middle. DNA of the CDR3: TGTGCCAGCAGCCATGGGGGACCCCATTCCTCCTACGAGCAGTACTTC. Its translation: CASSHGGPHSSYEQYF.

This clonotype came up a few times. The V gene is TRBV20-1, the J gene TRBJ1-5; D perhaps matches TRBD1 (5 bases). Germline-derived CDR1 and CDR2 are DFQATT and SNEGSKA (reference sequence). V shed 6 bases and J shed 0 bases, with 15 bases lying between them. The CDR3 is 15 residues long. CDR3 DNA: TGCAGTGCACTTCGGGGCAGCAATAGCAATCAGCCCCAGCATTTT. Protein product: CSALRGSNSNQPQHF.

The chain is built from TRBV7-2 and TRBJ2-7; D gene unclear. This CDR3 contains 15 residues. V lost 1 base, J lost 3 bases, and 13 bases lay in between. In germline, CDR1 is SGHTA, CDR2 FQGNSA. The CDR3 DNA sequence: TGTGCCAGCAGCTTAGGGCCCTCGAGGATCTACGAGCAGTACTTC. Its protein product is CASSLGPSRIYEQYF.

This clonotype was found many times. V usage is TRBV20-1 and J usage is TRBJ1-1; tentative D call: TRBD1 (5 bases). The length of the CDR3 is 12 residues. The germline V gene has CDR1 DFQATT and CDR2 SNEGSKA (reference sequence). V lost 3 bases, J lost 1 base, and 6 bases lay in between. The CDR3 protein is CSASGQNTEAFF. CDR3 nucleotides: TGCAGTGCTAGTGGACAGAACACTGAAGCTTTCTTT.

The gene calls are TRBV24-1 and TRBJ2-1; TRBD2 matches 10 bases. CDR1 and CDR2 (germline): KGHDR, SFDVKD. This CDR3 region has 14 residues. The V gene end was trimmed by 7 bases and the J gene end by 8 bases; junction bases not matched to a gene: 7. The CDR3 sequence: CATRRASGSHEQFF. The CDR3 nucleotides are TGTGCCACCAGGCGGGCTAGCGGGAGCCATGAGCAGTTCTTC.

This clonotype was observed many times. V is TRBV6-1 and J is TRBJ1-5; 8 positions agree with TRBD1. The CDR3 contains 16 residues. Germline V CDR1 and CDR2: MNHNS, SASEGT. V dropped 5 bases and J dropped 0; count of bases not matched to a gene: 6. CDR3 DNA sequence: TGTGCCAGCAGTACAGCGGGGACAGGTAGCAATCAGCCCCAGCATTTT. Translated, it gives CASSTAGTGSNQPQHF.